This T cell receptor (beta chain) comes out of a study of blood T cell repertoires in COVID-19. As for the study in general: Sources were T cells, B-cell-depleted T cells, or PBMCs; the material itself was cDNA or gDNA.

Original handling: Amplification from reference gene primers served as the basis for estimated nucleated cell counts. TCRdb keeps only in-frame clones here, not all; method: immunoSEQ multiplex PCR. V, J and clone size are those of that table, while D and trimming were read from the DNA. The sample shows roughly 240,000 clones, roughly 86% of them seen only once. Germline V CDR1 and CDR2: LNHDA, SQIVND (reference sequence). V was pared by 7 bases and J by 4 bases, with 4 bases of the junction left unmatched. There are 13 residues in the CDR3. Cohorts were determined from participant-reported clinical history.

V and J are TRBV19 and TRBJ2-4; 7 bases are a match to TRBD2. The material sequenced was PBMCs or T cells enriched from blood (not recorded which). This receptor was obtained from a woman in her 50s who had recovered from COVID-19. Written as DNA, the CDR3 is TGTGCCAGTACACCGGGACTAAAAAACATTCAGTACTTC. It is translated as CASTPGLKNIQYF.